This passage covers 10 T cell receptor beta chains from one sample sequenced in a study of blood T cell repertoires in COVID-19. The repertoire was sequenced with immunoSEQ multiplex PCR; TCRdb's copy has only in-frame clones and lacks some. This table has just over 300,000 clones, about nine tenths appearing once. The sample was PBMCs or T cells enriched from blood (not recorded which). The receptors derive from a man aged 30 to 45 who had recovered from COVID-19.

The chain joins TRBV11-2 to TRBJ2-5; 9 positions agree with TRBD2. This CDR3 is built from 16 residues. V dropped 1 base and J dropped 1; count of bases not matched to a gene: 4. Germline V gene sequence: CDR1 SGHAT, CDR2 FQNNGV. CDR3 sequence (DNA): TGTGCCAGCAGCTTAGTTCCGCGGGGGGGCCAAGAGACCCAGTACTTC. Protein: CASSLVPRGGQETQYF.

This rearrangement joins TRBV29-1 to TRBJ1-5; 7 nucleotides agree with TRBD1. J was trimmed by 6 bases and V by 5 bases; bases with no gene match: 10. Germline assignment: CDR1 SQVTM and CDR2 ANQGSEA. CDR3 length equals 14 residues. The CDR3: CSVRKGGSSQPQHF. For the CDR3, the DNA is TGCAGCGTTCGAAAAGGGGGCTCTAGTCAGCCCCAGCATTTT.

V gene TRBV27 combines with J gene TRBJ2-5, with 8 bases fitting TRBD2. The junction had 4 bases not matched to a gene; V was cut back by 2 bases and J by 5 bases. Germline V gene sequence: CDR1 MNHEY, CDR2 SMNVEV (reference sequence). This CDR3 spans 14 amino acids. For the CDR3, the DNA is TGTGCCAGCAGTTTACGGGGGGGGCCGGAGACCCAGTACTTC. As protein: CASSLRGGPETQYF.

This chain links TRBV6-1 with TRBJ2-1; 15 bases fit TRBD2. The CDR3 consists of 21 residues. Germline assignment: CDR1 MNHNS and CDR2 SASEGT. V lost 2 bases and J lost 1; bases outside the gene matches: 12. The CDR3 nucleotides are TGTGCCAGCAGTGAATTCGGCTGGACTAGCGGGAGGGTAGGGTCCTACAATGAGCAGTTCTTC. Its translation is CASSEFGWTSGRVGSYNEQFF.

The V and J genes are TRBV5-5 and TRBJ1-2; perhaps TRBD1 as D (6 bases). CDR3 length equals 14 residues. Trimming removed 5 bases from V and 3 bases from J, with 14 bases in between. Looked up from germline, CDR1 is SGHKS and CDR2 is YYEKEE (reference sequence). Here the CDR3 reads CASRRPGGHYGYTF. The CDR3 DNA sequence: TGTGCCAGCAGAAGGCCCGGGGGGCACTATGGCTACACCTTC.

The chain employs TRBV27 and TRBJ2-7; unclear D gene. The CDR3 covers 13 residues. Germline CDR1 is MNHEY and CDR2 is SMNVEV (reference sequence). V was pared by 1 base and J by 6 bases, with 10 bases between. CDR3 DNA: TGTGCCAGCAGTTTATACGTATCAGGCGAGCAGTACTTC. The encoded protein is CASSLYVSGEQYF.

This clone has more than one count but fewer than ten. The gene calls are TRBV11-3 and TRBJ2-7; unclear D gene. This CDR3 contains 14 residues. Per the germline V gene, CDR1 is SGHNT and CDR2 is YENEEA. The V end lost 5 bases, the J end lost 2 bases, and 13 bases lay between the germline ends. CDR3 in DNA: TGTGCCAGCAGCCCCGTCCGAGAAGCCTACGAGCAGTACTTC. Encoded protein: CASSPVREAYEQYF.

CDR3 sequence: CASSLLHSGELFF. CDR3 DNA sequence: TGTGCCAGCAGTTTATTACACAGCGGGGAGCTGTTTTTT. The chain recombines TRBV28 with TRBJ2-2, with D uncertain. Trimming left V 1 base short and J 7 bases short, with 7 bases between. This CDR3 contains 13 residues. Germline values: CDR1 MDHEN, CDR2 SYDVKM.

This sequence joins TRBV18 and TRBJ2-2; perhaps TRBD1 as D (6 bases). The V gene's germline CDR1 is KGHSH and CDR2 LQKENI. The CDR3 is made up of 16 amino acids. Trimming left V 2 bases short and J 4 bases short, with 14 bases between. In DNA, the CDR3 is TGTGCCAGCTCACCAAACGAGGGGACAATCACCGGGGAGCTGTTTTTT. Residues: CASSPNEGTITGELFF.

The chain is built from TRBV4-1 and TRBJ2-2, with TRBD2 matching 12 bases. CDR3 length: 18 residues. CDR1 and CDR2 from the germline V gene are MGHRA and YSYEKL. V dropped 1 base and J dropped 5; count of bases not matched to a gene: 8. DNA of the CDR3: TGCGCCAGCAGCCAAGGCCACGGACTAGCGGGAACTACCGGGGAGCTGTTTTTT. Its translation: CASSQGHGLAGTTGELFF.